This TCR beta chain stems from a study of blood T cell repertoires in COVID-19. Study overall: Whether acute or convalescent, the COVID-19 samples came from the United States, Italy and Spain. Nucleic acid was either cDNA or gDNA, and it came from T cells, B-cell-depleted T cells, or PBMCs.

There are 11 residues in the CDR3. Germline CDR1 is SNHLY and CDR2 is FYNNEI. Trimming cost V 6 bases and J 2 bases, with 3 bases left between them. Authors' analysis steps: Using reference gene primer amplification, nucleated cell counts were estimated. Profiling relied on immunoSEQ multiplex PCR, and the TCRdb table lists in-frame clones only, not all of them. V, J and clone size reflect that table, while D and trimming were determined from the DNA. The sample lists 200,000 to 300,000 clones; about 82% were seen once. Sequencing was performed on peripheral blood. The chain combines TRBV2 with TRBJ2-3; D ambiguous. The sequence derives from a woman aged 55-69 years with active or convalescent COVID-19. The CDR3: CASSITDTQYF. For the CDR3, the DNA is TGTGCCAGCAGCATCACAGATACGCAGTATTTT.